This is a list of T cell receptor beta chains from one sample in a study of a mutant IDH1 vaccine in newly diagnosed glioma. Using immunoSEQ multiplex PCR, the repertoire was profiled, and TCRdb retains in-frame clones only, with some absent. The sample contains some 25,000 clones, around 77% of which appear only once. No antigens are known for them. Here the sequenced sample was PBMCs, taken from a glioma patient whose treatment included an IDH1 peptide vaccine. The receptor set was obtained from a woman aged 18-35 years with glioma. The CDR3 runs from the conserved cysteine through the conserved F or W. Fields, in order: clone size, J gene, D gene, V gene, CDR3 length, CDR3 protein, CDR3 DNA. D genes are given only for firm matches. Not all rows give a size; the values are once, few, many and, for expanded clones, a class.

clone_size: -; j_call: TRBJ1-5; d_call: -; v_call: TRBV5-6; cdr3_length: 12; cdr3_aa: CASSSYNQPQHF; cdr3_nt: TGTGCCAGCAGCTCCTACAATCAGCCCCAGCATTTT
clone_size: -; j_call: TRBJ1-1; d_call: -; v_call: TRBV7-9; cdr3_length: 14; cdr3_aa: CASSQPARNTEAFF; cdr3_nt: TGTGCCAGCAGCCAACCAGCCCGTAATACTGAAGCTTTCTTT
clone_size: -; j_call: TRBJ2-7; d_call: -; v_call: TRBV6-5; cdr3_length: 13; cdr3_aa: CASSQGPAYEQYF; cdr3_nt: TGTGCCAGCAGTCAAGGACCTGCCTACGAGCAGTACTTC
clone_size: -; j_call: TRBJ2-7; d_call: TRBD2; v_call: TRBV27; cdr3_length: 15; cdr3_aa: CASRLAGEISYEQYF; cdr3_nt: TGTGCCAGCAGACTAGCGGGGGAAATCTCCTACGAGCAGTACTTC
clone_size: -; j_call: TRBJ1-4; d_call: -; v_call: TRBV28; cdr3_length: 16; cdr3_aa: CASSSPSKGWDEKLFF; cdr3_nt: TGTGCCAGCAGTTCCCCGAGTAAGGGATGGGATGAAAAACTGTTTTTT
clone_size: -; j_call: TRBJ1-4; d_call: -; v_call: TRBV7-8; cdr3_length: 14; cdr3_aa: CASASGAVGEKLFF; cdr3_nt: TGTGCCAGCGCTTCGGGGGCGGTTGGAGAAAAACTGTTTTTT
clone_size: -; j_call: TRBJ1-3; d_call: -; v_call: TRBV5-1; cdr3_length: 11; cdr3_aa: CASSQGNTIYF; cdr3_nt: TGCGCCAGTAGTCAGGGAAACACCATATATTTT
clone_size: -; j_call: TRBJ1-6; d_call: -; v_call: TRBV14; cdr3_length: 18; cdr3_aa: CASSQDRVQGRLNSPLHF; cdr3_nt: TGTGCCAGCAGCCAAGATAGAGTACAGGGACGCCTAAATTCACCCCTCCACTTT
clone_size: -; j_call: TRBJ1-5; d_call: -; v_call: TRBV6-6; cdr3_length: 15; cdr3_aa: CASSYSVVDNQPQHF; cdr3_nt: TGTGCCAGCAGTTACTCAGTTGTTGACAATCAGCCCCAGCATTTT
clone_size: -; j_call: TRBJ1-2; d_call: TRBD1; v_call: TRBV5-1; cdr3_length: 15; cdr3_aa: CASSRDRGGNYGYTF; cdr3_nt: TGCGCCAGCAGCAGAGACAGGGGGGGTAACTATGGCTACACCTTC
clone_size: -; j_call: TRBJ1-5; d_call: -; v_call: TRBV28; cdr3_length: 16; cdr3_aa: CASSFRSFYSNQPQHF; cdr3_nt: TGTGCCAGCAGTTTTCGGTCCTTTTATAGCAATCAGCCCCAGCATTTT
clone_size: -; j_call: TRBJ1-2; d_call: -; v_call: TRBV7-9; cdr3_length: 14; cdr3_aa: CASSLVRESGGYTF; cdr3_nt: TGTGCCAGCAGCTTAGTACGGGAATCGGGGGGCTACACCTTC
clone_size: -; j_call: TRBJ1-5; d_call: -; v_call: TRBV30; cdr3_length: 15; cdr3_aa: CAWSVGEPSNQPQHF; cdr3_nt: TGTGCCTGGAGTGTTGGGGAACCCAGCAATCAGCCCCAGCATTTT
clone_size: -; j_call: TRBJ1-3; d_call: TRBD1; v_call: TRBV7-9; cdr3_length: 16; cdr3_aa: CASSLVGQGEGNTIYF; cdr3_nt: TGTGCCAGCAGCTTAGTCGGACAGGGAGAAGGAAACACCATATATTTT
clone_size: once; j_call: TRBJ1-1; d_call: -; v_call: TRBV7-9; cdr3_length: 16; cdr3_aa: CASSPEVAQMNTEAFF; cdr3_nt: TGTGCCAGCAGCCCAGAAGTCGCACAGATGAACACTGAAGCTTTCTTT
clone_size: -; j_call: TRBJ2-1; d_call: -; v_call: TRBV7-2; cdr3_length: 15; cdr3_aa: CASSQVPSSYNEQFF; cdr3_nt: TGTGCCAGCAGCCAAGTCCCTTCCTCCTACAATGAGCAGTTCTTC
clone_size: -; j_call: TRBJ2-1; d_call: TRBD1; v_call: TRBV30; cdr3_length: 13; cdr3_aa: CASQGLPFNEQFF; cdr3_nt: TGTGCCTCACAGGGGCTACCCTTCAATGAGCAGTTCTTC
clone_size: -; j_call: TRBJ1-6; d_call: -; v_call: TRBV30; cdr3_length: 14; cdr3_aa: CAWLEGLGSSPLHF; cdr3_nt: TGTGCCTGGTTGGAGGGATTAGGGAGTTCACCCCTCCACTTT
clone_size: -; j_call: TRBJ2-6; d_call: TRBD1; v_call: TRBV5-1; cdr3_length: 18; cdr3_aa: CASKRISGQGTGANVLTF; cdr3_nt: TGCGCCAGCAAAAGAATTTCGGGACAGGGGACTGGGGCCAACGTCCTGACTTTC
clone_size: -; j_call: TRBJ1-2; d_call: TRBD1; v_call: TRBV7-8; cdr3_length: 16; cdr3_aa: CASTLAGGFANYGYTF; cdr3_nt: TGTGCCAGCACCCTAGCAGGGGGCTTTGCTAACTATGGCTACACCTTC
clone_size: -; j_call: TRBJ1-1; d_call: TRBD1; v_call: TRBV6-5; cdr3_length: 14; cdr3_aa: CASSAGQGGTEAFF; cdr3_nt: TGTGCCAGCAGTGCCGGACAGGGGGGAACTGAAGCTTTCTTT
clone_size: -; j_call: TRBJ2-5; d_call: TRBD1; v_call: TRBV5-1; cdr3_length: 17; cdr3_aa: CASSLAGTGSFFETQYF; cdr3_nt: TGCGCCAGCAGCTTGGCCGGGACAGGGTCGTTCTTTGAGACCCAGTACTTC